This TCR beta chain is drawn from a study of blood T cells in healthy people across ages. Sample-barcoded 5' priming and a J-beta primer mix drove a second PCR of roughly 6 to 12 cycles. TCRdb re-called the 5' RACE reads with MiXCR, one entry per CDR3 protein. The data contain approximately 940,000 distinct CDR3 sequences, 48% of them singletons. Germline V CDR1 and CDR2: SQVTM, ANQGSEA. The V end was cut by 5 bases, the J end by 5 bases, with 12 bases between. The CDR3 consists of 13 residues. A few counts support this clonotype. Its antigen is undetermined. Study-level results: The CMV status of each donor remained undetermined, and this could have confounded shifts in expanded clonotypes. A strong correlation was seen between TCR beta diversity and naive T cell percentage.

The donors, aged roughly 6 to 100, were healthy Caucasians from Russia. The chain is built from TRBV29-1 and TRBJ1-4; D gene uncertain. Sequencing was carried out using blood. The TCR was taken from a man younger than 40 in good health. The CDR3 region is CSVLGGLNEKLFF. The DNA for the CDR3 is TGCAGCGTTCTTGGAGGGTTGAATGAAAAACTGTTTTTT.